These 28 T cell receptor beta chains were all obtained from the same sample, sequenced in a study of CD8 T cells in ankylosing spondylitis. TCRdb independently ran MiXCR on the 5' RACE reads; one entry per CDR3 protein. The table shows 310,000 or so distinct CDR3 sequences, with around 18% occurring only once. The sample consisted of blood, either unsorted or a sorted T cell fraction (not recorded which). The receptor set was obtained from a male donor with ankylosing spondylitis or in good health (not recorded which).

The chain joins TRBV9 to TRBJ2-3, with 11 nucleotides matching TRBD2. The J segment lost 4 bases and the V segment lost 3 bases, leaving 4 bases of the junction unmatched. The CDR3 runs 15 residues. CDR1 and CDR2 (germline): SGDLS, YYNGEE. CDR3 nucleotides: TGTGCCAGCAGCGAGACTAGCGGGATAGCAGATACGCAGTATTTT. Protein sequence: CASSETSGIADTQYF.

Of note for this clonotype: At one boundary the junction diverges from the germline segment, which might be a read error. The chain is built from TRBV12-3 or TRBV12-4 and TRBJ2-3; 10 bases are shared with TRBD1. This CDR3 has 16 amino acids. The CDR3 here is CTSSLRQGAWTDTQYF. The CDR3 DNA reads TGTACCAGCAGTCTTCGACAGGGGGCGTGGACAGATACGCAGTATTTT.

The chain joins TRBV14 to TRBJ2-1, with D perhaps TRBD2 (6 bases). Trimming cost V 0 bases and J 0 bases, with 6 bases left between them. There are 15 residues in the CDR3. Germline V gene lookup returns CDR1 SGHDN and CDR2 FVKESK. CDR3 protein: CASSQDGGSYNEQFF. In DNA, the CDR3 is TGTGCCAGCAGCCAAGACGGGGGCTCCTACAATGAGCAGTTCTTC.

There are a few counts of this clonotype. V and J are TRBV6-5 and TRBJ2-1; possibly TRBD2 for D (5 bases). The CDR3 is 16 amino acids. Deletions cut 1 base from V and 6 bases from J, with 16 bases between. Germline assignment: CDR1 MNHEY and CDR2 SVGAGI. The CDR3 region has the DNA TGTGCCAGCAGTTACTTGGTACTAGATAACCGCAATGAGCAGTTCTTC. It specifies CASSYLVLDNRNEQFF.

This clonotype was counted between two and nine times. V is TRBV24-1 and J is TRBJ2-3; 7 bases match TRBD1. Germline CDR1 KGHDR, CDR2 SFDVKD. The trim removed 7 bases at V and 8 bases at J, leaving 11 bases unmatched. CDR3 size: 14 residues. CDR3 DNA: TGTGCCACCAGCGAGGGACAGTTTGGAGTTACGCAGTATTTT. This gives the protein CATSEGQFGVTQYF.

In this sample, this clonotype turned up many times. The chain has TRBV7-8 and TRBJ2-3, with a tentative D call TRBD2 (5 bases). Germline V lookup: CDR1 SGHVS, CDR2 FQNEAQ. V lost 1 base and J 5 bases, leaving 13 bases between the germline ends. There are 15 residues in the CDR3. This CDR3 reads CASSLGGRGIDTQYF. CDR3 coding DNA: TGTGCCAGCAGCTTAGGAGGGCGAGGGATAGATACGCAGTATTTT.

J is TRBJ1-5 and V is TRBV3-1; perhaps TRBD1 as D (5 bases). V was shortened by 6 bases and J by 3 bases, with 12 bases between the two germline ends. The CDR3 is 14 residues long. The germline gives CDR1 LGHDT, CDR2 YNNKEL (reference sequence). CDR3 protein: CASSHAGNNQPQHF. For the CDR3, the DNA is TGTGCCAGCAGTCATGCAGGGAACAATCAGCCCCAGCATTTT.

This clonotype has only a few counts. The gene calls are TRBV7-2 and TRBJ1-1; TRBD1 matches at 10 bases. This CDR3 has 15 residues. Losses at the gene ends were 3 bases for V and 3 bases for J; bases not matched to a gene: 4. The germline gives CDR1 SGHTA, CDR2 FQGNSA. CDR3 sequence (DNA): TGTGCCAGCAGCTTCGGGACAGGGGCACACACTGAAGCTTTCTTT. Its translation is CASSFGTGAHTEAFF.

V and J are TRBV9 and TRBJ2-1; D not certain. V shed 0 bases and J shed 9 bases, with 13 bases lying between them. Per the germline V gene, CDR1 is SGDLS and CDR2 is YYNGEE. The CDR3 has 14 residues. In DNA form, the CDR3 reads TGTGCCAGCAGCGTAGATGTAGATTCGTCTGAGCAGTTCTTC. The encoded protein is CASSVDVDSSEQFF.

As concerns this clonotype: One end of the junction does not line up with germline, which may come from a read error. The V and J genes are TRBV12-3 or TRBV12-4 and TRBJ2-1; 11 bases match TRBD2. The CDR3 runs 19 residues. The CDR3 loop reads CTSRSDGGTSGLFYNEQFF. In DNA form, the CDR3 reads TGTACCAGCAGATCCGACGGGGGGACTAGCGGTCTCTTTTACAATGAGCAGTTCTTC.

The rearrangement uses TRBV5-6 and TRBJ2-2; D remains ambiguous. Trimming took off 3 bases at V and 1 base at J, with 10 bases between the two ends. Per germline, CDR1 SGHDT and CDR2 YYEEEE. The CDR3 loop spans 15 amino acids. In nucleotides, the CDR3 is TGTGCCAGCAGCTCCGCGAACTGGAACACCGGGGAGCTGTTTTTT. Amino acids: CASSSANWNTGELFF.

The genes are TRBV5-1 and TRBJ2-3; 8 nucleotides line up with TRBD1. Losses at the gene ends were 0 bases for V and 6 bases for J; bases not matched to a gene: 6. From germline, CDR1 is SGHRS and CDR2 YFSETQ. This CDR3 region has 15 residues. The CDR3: CASSLEGTGPDTQYF. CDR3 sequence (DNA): TGCGCCAGCAGCTTGGAAGGGACAGGTCCTGATACGCAGTATTTT. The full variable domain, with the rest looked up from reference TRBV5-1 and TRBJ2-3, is KAGVTQTPRYLIKTRGQQVTLSCSPISGHRSVSWYQQTPGQGLQFLFEYFSETQRNKGNFPGRFSGRQFSNSRSEMNVSTLELGDSALYLCASSLEGTGPDTQYFGPGTRLTVL.

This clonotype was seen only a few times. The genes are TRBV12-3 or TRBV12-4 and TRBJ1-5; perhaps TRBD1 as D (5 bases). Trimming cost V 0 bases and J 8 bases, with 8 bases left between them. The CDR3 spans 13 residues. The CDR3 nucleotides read TGTGCCAGCAGTTTAGCGCTAGGGGAGCCCCAGCATTTT. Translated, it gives CASSLALGEPQHF.

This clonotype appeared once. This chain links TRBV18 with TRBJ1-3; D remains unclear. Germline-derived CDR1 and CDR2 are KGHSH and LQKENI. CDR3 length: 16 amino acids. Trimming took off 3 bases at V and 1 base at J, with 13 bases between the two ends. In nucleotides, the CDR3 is TGTGCCAGCTCACCGTCGGCCGAAAATTCTGGAAACACCATATATTTT. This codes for CASSPSAENSGNTIYF.

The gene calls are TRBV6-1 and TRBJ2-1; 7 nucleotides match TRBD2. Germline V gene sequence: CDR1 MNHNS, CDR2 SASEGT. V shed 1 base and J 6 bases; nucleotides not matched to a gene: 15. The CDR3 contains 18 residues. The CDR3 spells CASSEGFFGLAEVNEQFF. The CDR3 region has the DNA TGTGCCAGCAGTGAAGGGTTTTTCGGGCTAGCGGAGGTCAATGAGCAGTTCTTC.

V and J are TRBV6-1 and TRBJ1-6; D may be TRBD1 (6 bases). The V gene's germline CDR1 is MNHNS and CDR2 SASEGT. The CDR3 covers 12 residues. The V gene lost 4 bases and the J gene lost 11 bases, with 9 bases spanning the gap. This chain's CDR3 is CASSVGGPPLHF. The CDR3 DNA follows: TGTGCCAGCAGTGTGGGGGGGCCACCCCTCCACTTT.

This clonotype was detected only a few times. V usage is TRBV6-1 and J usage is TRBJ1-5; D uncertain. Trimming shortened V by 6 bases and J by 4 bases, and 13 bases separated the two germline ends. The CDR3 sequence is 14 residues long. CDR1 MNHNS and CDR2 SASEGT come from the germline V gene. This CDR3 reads CASRPRRLNQPQHF. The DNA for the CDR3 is TGTGCCAGCAGACCCCGAAGGTTGAATCAGCCCCAGCATTTT.

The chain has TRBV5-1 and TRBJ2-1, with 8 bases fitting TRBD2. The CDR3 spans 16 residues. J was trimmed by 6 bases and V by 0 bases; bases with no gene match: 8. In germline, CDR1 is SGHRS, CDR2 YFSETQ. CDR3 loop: CASSLVSGGTRNEQFF. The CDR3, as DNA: TGCGCCAGCAGCTTGGTTTCGGGAGGGACCCGCAATGAGCAGTTCTTC.

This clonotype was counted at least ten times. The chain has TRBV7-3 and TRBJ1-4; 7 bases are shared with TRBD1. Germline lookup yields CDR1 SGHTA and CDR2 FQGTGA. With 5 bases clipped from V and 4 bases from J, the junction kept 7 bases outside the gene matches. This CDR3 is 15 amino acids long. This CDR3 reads CASSTRQGRNEKLFF. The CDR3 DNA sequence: TGTGCCAGCAGCACCCGACAGGGCCGTAATGAAAAACTGTTTTTT.

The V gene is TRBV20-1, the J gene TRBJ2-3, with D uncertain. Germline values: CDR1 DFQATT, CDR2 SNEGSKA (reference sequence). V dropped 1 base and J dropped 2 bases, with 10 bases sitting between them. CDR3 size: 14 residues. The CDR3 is CSARVPTLTDTQYF. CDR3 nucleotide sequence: TGCAGTGCTAGAGTACCAACACTCACAGATACGCAGTATTTT.

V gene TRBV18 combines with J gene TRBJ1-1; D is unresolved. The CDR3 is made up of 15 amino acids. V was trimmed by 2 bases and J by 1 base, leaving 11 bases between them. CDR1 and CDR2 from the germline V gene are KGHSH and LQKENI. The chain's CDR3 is CASSPGKKPNTEAFF. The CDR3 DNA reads TGTGCCAGCTCACCAGGAAAGAAACCGAACACTGAAGCTTTCTTT.

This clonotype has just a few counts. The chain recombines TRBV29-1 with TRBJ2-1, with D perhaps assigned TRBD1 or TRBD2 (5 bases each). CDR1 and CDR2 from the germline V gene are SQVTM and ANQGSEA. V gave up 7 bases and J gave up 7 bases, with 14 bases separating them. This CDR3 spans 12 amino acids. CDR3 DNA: TGCAGCGGAGCCCATTGGGGGAATGAGCAGTTCTTC. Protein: CSGAHWGNEQFF.

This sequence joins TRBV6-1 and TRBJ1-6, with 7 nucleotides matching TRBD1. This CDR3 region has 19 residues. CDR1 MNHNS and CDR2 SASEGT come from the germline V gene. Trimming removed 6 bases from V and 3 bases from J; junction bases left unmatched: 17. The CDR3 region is CASRPGTVIGEHYNSPLHF. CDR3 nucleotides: TGTGCCAGCAGACCAGGGACAGTTATTGGGGAGCACTATAATTCACCCCTCCACTTT.

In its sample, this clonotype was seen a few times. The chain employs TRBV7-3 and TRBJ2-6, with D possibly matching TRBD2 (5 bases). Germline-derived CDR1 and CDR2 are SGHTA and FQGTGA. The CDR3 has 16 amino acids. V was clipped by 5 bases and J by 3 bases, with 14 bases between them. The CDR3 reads CASSRLPDGGANVLTF. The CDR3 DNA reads TGTGCCAGCAGCCGACTACCCGATGGTGGGGCCAACGTCCTGACTTTC.

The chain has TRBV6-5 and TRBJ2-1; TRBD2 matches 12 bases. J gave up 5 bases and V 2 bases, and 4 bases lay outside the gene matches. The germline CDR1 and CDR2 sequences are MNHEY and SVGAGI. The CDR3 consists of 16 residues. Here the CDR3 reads CASSYRLAGANNEQFF. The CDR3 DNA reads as TGTGCCAGCAGTTACAGACTAGCGGGAGCTAACAATGAGCAGTTCTTC.

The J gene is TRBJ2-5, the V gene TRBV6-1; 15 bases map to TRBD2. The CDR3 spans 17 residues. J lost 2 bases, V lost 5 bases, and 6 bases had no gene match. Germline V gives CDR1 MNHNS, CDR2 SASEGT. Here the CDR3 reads CASSPGGLAGGQETQYF. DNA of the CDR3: TGTGCCAGCAGTCCCGGGGGACTAGCGGGGGGACAAGAGACCCAGTACTTC.

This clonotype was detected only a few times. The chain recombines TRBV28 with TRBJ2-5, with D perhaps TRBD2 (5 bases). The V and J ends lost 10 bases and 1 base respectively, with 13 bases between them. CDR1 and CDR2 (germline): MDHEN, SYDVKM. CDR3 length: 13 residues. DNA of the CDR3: TGTGCCACCCGGACTCAAACCCAAGAGACCCAGTACTTC. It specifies CATRTQTQETQYF.

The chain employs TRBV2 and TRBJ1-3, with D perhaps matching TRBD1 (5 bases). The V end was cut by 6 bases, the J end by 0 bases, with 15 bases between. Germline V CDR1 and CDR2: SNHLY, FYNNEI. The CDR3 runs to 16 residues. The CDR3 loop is CASSDATATSGNTIYF. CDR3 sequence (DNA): TGTGCCAGCAGCGATGCGACAGCGACCTCTGGAAACACCATATATTTT.